The 26 T cell receptor beta chains given below trace back to one sample, sequenced in a study of CD8+ T cells in alopecia areata. Reverse transcription of extracted RNA yielded cDNA, which provided the sequencing template. Data came from immunoSEQ multiplex PCR; TCRdb stores just in-frame clones and leaves some out. The sample gives about 120,000 clones, more than 45% of which show up once; 0.46% is in the top ten. Treatment specified: oral pan-JAK inhibitor, 5-10 mg twice daily. Material: CD4+ T cells sorted from blood, obtained at week 4, from a patient treated with tofacitinib. The receptor set was obtained from a human donor with alopecia areata.

This clone has a handful of counts. The CDR3 bases are TGTGCCAGCAGCTTGGCCGGTGACAGCACCCTCCACTTT. Protein sequence: CASSLAGDSTLHF. The genes are TRBV5-5 and TRBJ1-6; tentative D call: TRBD1 (5 bases). From germline, CDR1 is SGHKS and CDR2 YYEKEE (reference sequence). Trimming cost V 0 bases and J 14 bases, with 12 bases left between them. The CDR3 runs 13 residues.

The V call is TRBV30, the J call TRBJ2-6; D is uncertain. Germline V lookup: CDR1 GTSNPN, CDR2 SVGIG (reference sequence). The CDR3 is 14 amino acids. V shed 7 bases and J shed 1 base, with 11 bases lying between them. CDR3 residues: CASVGYSGANVLTF. The CDR3, as DNA: TGTGCCTCCGTAGGGTATTCTGGGGCCAACGTCCTGACTTTC.

The V gene is TRBV2, the J gene TRBJ1-1; D uncertain. With 2 bases removed from V and 0 bases from J, the gap between germline ends came to 7 bases. This CDR3 has 14 residues. Germline CDR1 SNHLY, CDR2 FYNNEI. The CDR3 DNA is TGTGCCAGCAGTGAATGGGCCGTGAACACTGAAGCTTTCTTT. Amino acid sequence: CASSEWAVNTEAFF.

This clone was detected only a few times. The V call is TRBV7-9, the J call TRBJ2-7; D perhaps matches TRBD2 (5 bases). Between the trimmed V and J ends, which lost 1 base and 6 bases, there was a span of 7 bases. Germline V gene sequence: CDR1 SEHNR, CDR2 FQNEAQ (reference sequence). The CDR3 is 12 amino acids. CDR3 in amino acids: CASSLGRSEQYF. In DNA form, the CDR3 reads TGTGCCAGCAGCTTAGGGAGGTCCGAGCAGTACTTC. The variable domain in full, with the rest retrieved from reference TRBV7-9 and TRBJ2-7, is DTGVSQNPRHKITKRGQNVTFRCDPISEHNRLYWYRQTLGQGPEFLTYFQNEAQLEKSRLLSDRFSAERPKGSFSTLEIQRTEQGDSAMYLCASSLGRSEQYFGPGTRLTVT.

The chain has TRBV6-5 and TRBJ2-5, with 10 nucleotides matching TRBD2. The V gene end was trimmed by 1 base and the J gene end by 5 bases; junction bases not matched to a gene: 4. CDR1 MNHEY and CDR2 SVGAGI come from the germline V gene. This CDR3 has 15 amino acids. CDR3 protein: CASSYFGLAAETQYF. For the CDR3, the DNA is TGTGCCAGCAGTTACTTCGGACTAGCGGCGGAGACCCAGTACTTC.

In this sample, this clone turned up a few times. The rearrangement links TRBV7-8 to TRBJ2-7; D might be TRBD1 or TRBD2, each matching 6 bases. The length of the CDR3 is 14 residues. The germline V gene encodes CDR1 SGHVS and CDR2 FQNEAQ. Trimming left V 2 bases short and J 7 bases short, with 15 bases between. The CDR3 spells CASSLTWGAQEQYF. Written as DNA, the CDR3 is TGTGCCAGCAGCTTAACATGGGGGGCGCAGGAGCAGTACTTC.

The V and J genes are TRBV27 and TRBJ1-5, with D maybe TRBD1 (6 bases). V was clipped by 5 bases and J by 7 bases, with 12 bases between them. Germline loops: CDR1 MNHEY, CDR2 SMNVEV (reference sequence). The CDR3 consists of 13 residues. The CDR3 is CASSIQGRQPQHF. In DNA form, the CDR3 reads TGTGCCAGCAGTATACAGGGACGCCAGCCCCAGCATTTT.

The J gene is TRBJ2-1, the V gene TRBV5-1; 11 bases match TRBD2. CDR3 length: 16 amino acids. The germline V gene has CDR1 SGHRS and CDR2 YFSETQ. V was clipped by 3 bases and J by 9 bases; unmatched bases: 11. CDR3 loop: CASSSLAGGDRGEQFF. CDR3 coding DNA: TGCGCCAGCAGCTCCCTAGCGGGAGGTGACCGGGGTGAGCAGTTCTTC.

This clone appeared a few times. The gene calls are TRBV2 and TRBJ2-7, with D perhaps matching TRBD1 (5 bases). CDR1 SNHLY and CDR2 FYNNEI come from the germline V gene. V was cut by 7 bases and J by 3 bases, with 22 bases left in between. This CDR3 contains 16 residues. The CDR3 DNA reads as TGTGCCAGCACGACCAAAACAACAGGAATCCTCTACGAGCAGTACTTC. Amino acid sequence: CASTTKTTGILYEQYF.

In its sample, this clone was seen many times. The chain is built from TRBV12-5 and TRBJ2-2; D is ambiguous. There are 15 residues in the CDR3. With 9 bases removed from V and 6 bases from J, the gap between germline ends came to 20 bases. The germline V gene has CDR1 LGHNT and CDR2 FRNRAP. CDR3 nucleotides: TGTGCTAGCAAATACCTTGCTGGGTCGGCCGGGGAGCTGTTTTTT. Translated, it gives CASKYLAGSAGELFF.

The rearrangement links TRBV25-1 to TRBJ2-1; 11 bases fit TRBD2. Germline-derived CDR1 and CDR2 are MGHDK and SYGVNS. The V segment lost 1 base and the J segment 9 bases; nucleotides outside the gene matches: 11. CDR3 length: 17 residues. The DNA of the CDR3 is TGTGCCAGCAGTGAATTAGAGGTAGCGGGAGGGTTTGGTGAGCAGTTCTTC. This encodes CASSELEVAGGFGEQFF.

The chain is built from TRBV2 and TRBJ2-5, with TRBD1 matching 10 bases. Unmatched junction bases numbered 3, after V lost 6 bases and J lost 2 bases. The CDR3 runs to 14 residues. Germline-derived CDR1 and CDR2 are SNHLY and FYNNEI. The DNA for the CDR3 is TGTGCCAGCAGCGAGGACAGGGGGCAAGAGACCCAGTACTTC. Translated, it gives CASSEDRGQETQYF.

On this clone: This sample includes further DNA sequences coding for the same CDR3. V gene TRBV7-9 combines with J gene TRBJ2-7, with 7 bases matching TRBD1. Losses at the gene ends were 5 bases for V and 0 bases for J; bases not matched to a gene: 4. Per the germline V gene, CDR1 is SEHNR and CDR2 is FQNEAQ (reference sequence). The CDR3 loop spans 14 amino acids. CDR3 region: CASSPRDSSYEQYF. DNA for the CDR3: TGTGCCAGCAGCCCCCGGGACAGCTCCTACGAGCAGTACTTC.

V is TRBV25-1 and J is TRBJ1-6; a weak D match, TRBD1 (6 bases). The CDR3 is 15 amino acids. Trimming removed 3 bases at V and 8 bases at J, with 14 bases between. Germline V gene sequence: CDR1 MGHDK, CDR2 SYGVNS. This CDR3 reads CASSEYRVGDSPLHF. Written as DNA, the CDR3 is TGTGCCAGCAGTGAGTACAGGGTAGGGGATTCACCCCTCCACTTT.

The table lists this clone with a count of one. The chain uses TRBV5-1 and TRBJ2-3; 7 positions match TRBD1. After removal of 0 bases from V and 6 bases from J, the junction contained 7 bases not matched to a gene. This CDR3 spans 15 amino acids. Germline CDR1 SGHRS, CDR2 YFSETQ. The CDR3 here is CASSLDRGFVDTQYF. The CDR3 region has the DNA TGCGCCAGCAGCTTGGACAGGGGTTTCGTCGATACGCAGTATTTT. Complete variable domain (other parts from reference TRBV5-1 and TRBJ2-3): KAGVTQTPRYLIKTRGQQVTLSCSPISGHRSVSWYQQTPGQGLQFLFEYFSETQRNKGNFPGRFSGRQFSNSRSEMNVSTLELGDSALYLCASSLDRGFVDTQYFGPGTRLTVL.

The chain uses TRBV29-1 and TRBJ2-7; 8 positions match TRBD1. V dropped 5 bases and J dropped 1; count of bases not matched to a gene: 7. CDR1 SQVTM and CDR2 ANQGSEA come from the germline V gene. The CDR3 has 14 amino acids. In DNA form, the CDR3 reads TGCAGCGTTTTGGGACAGGAATATTCCTACGAGCAGTACTTC. Its protein product is CSVLGQEYSYEQYF.

The J gene is TRBJ1-5, the V gene TRBV7-2; D possibly corresponds to TRBD1 (5 bases). The CDR3 has 14 amino acids. In germline, CDR1 is SGHTA, CDR2 FQGNSA. V was shortened by 1 base and J by 11 bases, with 15 bases between the two germline ends. The CDR3, as DNA: TGTGCCAGCAGCTTAGGACGGGGAGGGGCGTCCCAGCATTTT. Protein sequence: CASSLGRGGASQHF.

This clone has just one count. The chain joins TRBV5-1 to TRBJ1-2, with D unclear. The V end lost 0 bases, the J end lost 5 bases, and 8 bases lay between the germline ends. CDR3 length equals 13 residues. Germline values: CDR1 SGHRS, CDR2 YFSETQ. The DNA for the CDR3 is TGCGCCAGCAGCTTGGGGCGGGATTATGGCTACACCTTC. This encodes CASSLGRDYGYTF.

CDR3 nucleotide sequence: TGTGCCAGCAGTTACCATGGGAAAGATGCGTTCTTC. It is translated as CASSYHGKDAFF. The chain uses TRBV6-5 and TRBJ2-1, with unresolved D. The CDR3 totals 12 residues. Trimming took 2 bases from V and 15 from J, leaving 14 bases between them. CDR1 is MNHEY, CDR2 SVGAGI, per germline.

This clone showed up just a few times. CDR3 DNA: TGTGCCAGCAGTGAATATAAGGACAGGGGAGTGACGGGCTACACCTTC. This gives the protein CASSEYKDRGVTGYTF. J is TRBJ1-2 and V is TRBV25-1; 9 bases fit TRBD1. Per the germline V gene, CDR1 is MGHDK and CDR2 is SYGVNS. Trimming at V came to 0 bases and at J to 8 bases, leaving 10 bases not matched to a gene. The CDR3 totals 16 residues.

The chain joins TRBV7-2 to TRBJ1-5, with D uncertain. V gave up 2 bases and J gave up 0 bases, with 5 bases separating them. CDR3 length equals 14 residues. Germline V gene data show CDR1 as SGHTA and CDR2 as FQGNSA. CDR3 region: CASSLYYSNQPQHF. The CDR3, as DNA: TGTGCCAGCAGCTTATACTATAGCAATCAGCCCCAGCATTTT.

The table lists this clone with a few counts. The V and J genes are TRBV30 and TRBJ2-3; 11 bases are a match to TRBD2. Germline CDR1 and CDR2: GTSNPN and SVGIG (reference sequence). V shed 2 bases, J shed 2 bases, and the junction held 6 bases outside the gene matches. This CDR3 has 16 amino acids. CDR3 sequence: CAWSRPSGRPTDTQYF. The DNA of the CDR3 is TGTGCCTGGAGTCGACCTAGCGGGAGGCCCACAGATACGCAGTATTTT. Filled out from reference TRBV30 and TRBJ2-3, the complete variable domain reads SQTIHQWPATLVQPVGSPLSLECTVEGTSNPNLYWYRQAAGRGLQLLFYSVGIGQISSEVPQNLSASRPQDRQFILSSKKLLLSDSGFYLCAWSRPSGRPTDTQYFGPGTRLTVL.

The chain employs TRBV30 and TRBJ2-5, with D perhaps being TRBD1 or TRBD2 (6 bases each). V was clipped by 0 bases and J by 5 bases, with 13 bases between them. This CDR3 contains 14 residues. Germline loops: CDR1 GTSNPN, CDR2 SVGIG (reference sequence). The CDR3 nucleotides read TGTGCCTGGAGTGTACAGGGCGGGACGGAGACCCAGTACTTC. Encoded protein: CAWSVQGGTETQYF.

V usage is TRBV5-1 and J usage is TRBJ2-3, with D uncertain. CDR1 SGHRS and CDR2 YFSETQ come from the germline V gene. The CDR3 extends over 14 amino acids. Between the trimmed V and J ends, which lost 1 base and 2 bases, there was a span of 8 bases. In DNA form, the CDR3 reads TGCGCCAGCAGCTTGTTCGGAGTCACAGATACGCAGTATTTT. The encoded protein is CASSLFGVTDTQYF.

The V call is TRBV10-3, the J call TRBJ2-1, with D maybe TRBD2 (5 bases). V was pared by 4 bases and J by 0 bases, with 13 bases between. The CDR3 totals 16 residues. The germline V gene encodes CDR1 ENHRY and CDR2 SYGVKD. This CDR3 reads CAISGLGRGSYNEQFF. The DNA for the CDR3 is TGTGCCATCAGTGGGCTAGGACGGGGCTCCTACAATGAGCAGTTCTTC.

V gene TRBV5-1 combines with J gene TRBJ2-2; D is unclear. There are 14 residues in the CDR3. Trimming shortened V by 4 bases and J by 3 bases, and 10 bases separated the two germline ends. CDR1 and CDR2 (germline): SGHRS, YFSETQ. In DNA, the CDR3 is TGCGCCAGCAGCGGTCGGTTGGACACCGGGGAGCTGTTTTTT. This encodes CASSGRLDTGELFF.